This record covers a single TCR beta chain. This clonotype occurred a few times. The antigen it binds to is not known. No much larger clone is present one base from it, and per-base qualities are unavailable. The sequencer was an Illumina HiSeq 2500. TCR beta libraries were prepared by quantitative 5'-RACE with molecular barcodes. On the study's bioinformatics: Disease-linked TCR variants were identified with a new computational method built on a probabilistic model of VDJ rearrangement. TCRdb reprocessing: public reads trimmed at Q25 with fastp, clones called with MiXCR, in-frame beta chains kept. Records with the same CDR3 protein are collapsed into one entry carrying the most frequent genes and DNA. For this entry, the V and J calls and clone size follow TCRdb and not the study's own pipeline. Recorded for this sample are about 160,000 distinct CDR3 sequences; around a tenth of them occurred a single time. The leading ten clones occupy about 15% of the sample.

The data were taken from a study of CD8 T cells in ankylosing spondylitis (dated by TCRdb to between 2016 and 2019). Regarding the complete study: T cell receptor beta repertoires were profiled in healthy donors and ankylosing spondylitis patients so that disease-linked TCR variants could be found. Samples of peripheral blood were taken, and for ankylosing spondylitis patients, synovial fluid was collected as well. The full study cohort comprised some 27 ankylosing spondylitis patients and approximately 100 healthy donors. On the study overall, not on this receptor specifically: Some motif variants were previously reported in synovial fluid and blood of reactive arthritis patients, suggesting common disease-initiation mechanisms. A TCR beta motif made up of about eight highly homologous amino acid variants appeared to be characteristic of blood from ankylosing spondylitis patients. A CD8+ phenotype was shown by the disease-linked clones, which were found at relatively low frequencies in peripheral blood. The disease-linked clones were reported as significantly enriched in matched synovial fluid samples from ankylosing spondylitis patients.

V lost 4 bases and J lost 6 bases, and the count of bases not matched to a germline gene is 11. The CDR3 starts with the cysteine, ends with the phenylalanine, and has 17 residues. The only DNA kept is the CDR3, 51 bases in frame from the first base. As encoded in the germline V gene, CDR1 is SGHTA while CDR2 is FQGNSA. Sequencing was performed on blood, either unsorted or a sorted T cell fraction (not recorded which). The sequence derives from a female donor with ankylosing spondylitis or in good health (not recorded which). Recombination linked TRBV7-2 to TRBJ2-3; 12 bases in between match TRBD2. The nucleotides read TGTGCCAGCAGCTCCCCCCGACTAGCGGGAGTGGCGGATACGCAGTATTTT. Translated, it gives CASSSPRLAGVADTQYF.